This T cell receptor beta chain was sequenced for a study of blood T cell repertoires in COVID-19. Clinical history as reported by participants underpinned cohort assignment. Trimming left V 5 bases short and J 2 bases short, with 16 bases between. The V gene's germline CDR1 is SGHTA and CDR2 FQGTGA. The CDR3 covers 15 residues. Source study methods: By means of reference gene primer amplification, nucleated cell counts were estimated. The protocol was immunoSEQ multiplex PCR, while the TCRdb copy is restricted to in-frame clones and leaves out a portion. V, J and clone size are those of that table, while D and trimming were read from the DNA. The sample records 250,000 or so clones, approximately 90% being singletons.

The clonotype was recovered from a woman younger than 45 with acute COVID-19. This chain joins TRBV7-3 and TRBJ2-7; D is ambiguous. Sequencing input: PBMCs or T cells enriched from blood (not recorded which). The CDR3 loop is CASSQGTGGTYEQYF. DNA of the CDR3: TGTGCCAGCAGCCAAGGTACGGGTGGAACCTACGAGCAGTACTTC.